One sample yielded the 14 T cell receptor beta chains listed below, sequenced in a study of blood T cell repertoires in COVID-19. Measured with immunoSEQ multiplex PCR; TCRdb has only the in-frame clones, and not every one. The repertoire includes under 300,000 clones, approximately 80% of them detected once, and 1.4% sits in the top ten. Sequencing used peripheral blood. The receptors derive from a woman aged 35 to 49 who had recovered from COVID-19.

J is TRBJ1-2 and V is TRBV6-5; D gene unclear. CDR1 is MNHEY and CDR2 is SVGAGI in the germline V gene. The CDR3 has 16 residues. Trimming left V 0 bases short and J 5 bases short, with 16 bases between. The CDR3 nucleotides are TGTGCCAGCAGTTACTCGGGTGGGTGGGAGCCGTATGGCTACACCTTC. Amino acid sequence: CASSYSGGWEPYGYTF.

The chain joins TRBV29-1 to TRBJ1-6; no reliable D call. Germline CDR1 and CDR2: SQVTM and ANQGSEA. This CDR3 spans 12 amino acids. Trimming stripped 6 bases from V and 8 bases from J, with 11 bases between. The CDR3 loop reads CSVQNEYSPLHF. For the CDR3, the DNA is TGCAGCGTCCAGAATGAATATTCACCCCTCCACTTT.

The gene calls are TRBV24-1 and TRBJ2-1; 7 bases align to TRBD2. There are 17 residues in the CDR3. V lost 1 base to trimming and J lost 3 bases; unmatched junction nucleotides: 8. Germline CDR1 and CDR2: KGHDR and SFDVKD. The CDR3 spells CATSDFLSGGDYNEQFF. The CDR3 DNA is TGTGCCACCAGTGATTTCTTGTCGGGAGGAGACTACAATGAGCAGTTCTTC.

As regards this clone: This CDR3 is also generated by other DNA sequences in the sample. V usage is TRBV7-9 and J usage is TRBJ2-7, with 7 bases matching TRBD1. V shed 5 bases and J 3 bases; nucleotides not matched to a gene: 7. The CDR3 is 14 residues long. Germline assignment: CDR1 SEHNR and CDR2 FQNEAQ (reference sequence). This CDR3 is CASSPRTGSYEQYF. Here the CDR3 DNA reads TGTGCCAGCAGCCCCAGGACAGGTAGCTACGAGCAGTACTTC. The whole variable domain, remainder taken from reference TRBV7-9 and TRBJ2-7, is DTGVSQNPRHKITKRGQNVTFRCDPISEHNRLYWYRQTLGQGPEFLTYFQNEAQLEKSRLLSDRFSAERPKGSFSTLEIQRTEQGDSAMYLCASSPRTGSYEQYFGPGTRLTVT.

The chain joins TRBV19 to TRBJ1-6; unclear D gene. Looked up from germline, CDR1 is LNHDA and CDR2 is SQIVND (reference sequence). Trimming stripped 6 bases from V and 0 bases from J, with 3 bases between. This CDR3 has 13 residues. CDR3 protein: CASRSSYNSPLHF. The CDR3 DNA is TGTGCCAGTAGGAGCTCCTATAATTCACCCCTCCACTTT. Together with reference TRBV19 and TRBJ1-6, the CDR3 gives the full variable domain: DGGITQSPKYLFRKEGQNVTLSCEQNLNHDAMYWYRQDPGQGLRLIYYSQIVNDFQKGDIAEGYSVSREKKESFPLTVTSAQKNPTAFYLCASRSSYNSPLHFGNGTRLTVT.

This chain joins TRBV4-3 and TRBJ2-5, with 10 positions matching TRBD1. Germline V gene data show CDR1 as LGHNA and CDR2 as YSLEER. The V gene end was trimmed by 3 bases and the J gene end by 4 bases; junction bases not matched to a gene: 5. CDR3 length equals 15 residues. The CDR3 is CASSQTTGGTETQYF. Here the CDR3 DNA reads TGCGCCAGCAGCCAGACGACAGGGGGCACAGAGACCCAGTACTTC.

The chain couples TRBV19 to TRBJ1-2, with TRBD1 identical over 7 bases. This CDR3 has 13 amino acids. The V and J ends lost 3 bases and 4 bases, in that order; junction bases with no gene match: 2. From germline, CDR1 is LNHDA and CDR2 SQIVND (reference sequence). The CDR3 nucleotides are TGTGCCAGTAGTATCGGGACAGCCTATGGCTACACCTTC. The encoded protein is CASSIGTAYGYTF. The whole variable domain, remainder taken from reference TRBV19 and TRBJ1-2, is DGGITQSPKYLFRKEGQNVTLSCEQNLNHDAMYWYRQDPGQGLRLIYYSQIVNDFQKGDIAEGYSVSREKKESFPLTVTSAQKNPTAFYLCASSIGTAYGYTFGSGTRLTVV.

This rearrangement joins TRBV7-8 to TRBJ1-2, with TRBD1 matching over 9 bases. Germline V gives CDR1 SGHVS, CDR2 FQNEAQ. The junction had 9 bases not matched to a gene; V was cut back by 6 bases and J by 4 bases. This CDR3 region has 15 residues. CDR3 residues: CASSHNTGGPYGYTF. The CDR3 DNA reads TGTGCCAGCAGTCATAATACAGGGGGCCCCTATGGCTACACCTTC.

The chain employs TRBV7-9 and TRBJ1-2; maybe TRBD1 (5 bases). The CDR3 totals 15 residues. Trimming removed 5 bases from V and 6 bases from J, with 19 bases in between. Germline lookup yields CDR1 SEHNR and CDR2 FQNEAQ (reference sequence). The CDR3, as DNA: TGTGCCAGCAGCGCCATACGCCAGGGAGGAAATGGCTACACCTTC. Protein product: CASSAIRQGGNGYTF.

The chain recombines TRBV7-2 with TRBJ2-5, with D unclear. Trimming removed 3 bases at V and 0 bases at J, with 8 bases between. The CDR3 sequence is 14 residues long. CDR1 and CDR2 from the germline V gene are SGHTA and FQGNSA. In DNA form, the CDR3 reads TGTGCCAGCAGCTTGGGCAACAACCAAGAGACCCAGTACTTC. Amino acids: CASSLGNNQETQYF.

This sequence joins TRBV5-4 and TRBJ2-2, with TRBD1 as a possible D gene (6 bases). CDR3 length: 16 amino acids. Germline values: CDR1 SGHNT, CDR2 YYREEE (reference sequence). V lost 2 bases to trimming and J lost 4 bases, with 15 bases between them. The CDR3 nucleotides are TGTGCCAGCAGCTTTGGACAGAGCTCAACCACCGGGGAGCTGTTTTTT. It codes for CASSFGQSSTTGELFF.

The rearrangement uses TRBV5-8 and TRBJ1-1; D may be TRBD1 (5 bases). V gave up 0 bases and J gave up 1 base, with 10 bases separating them. The germline gives CDR1 SGHTS, CDR2 YDEGEE. The CDR3 length is 15 residues. CDR3 DNA sequence: TGTGCCAGCAGCTTGGTACCCGACAGGAACACTGAAGCTTTCTTT. The encoded protein is CASSLVPDRNTEAFF.

V is TRBV2 and J is TRBJ1-6, with D maybe TRBD1 (6 bases). V was pared by 3 bases and J by 10 bases, with 13 bases between. Per germline, CDR1 SNHLY and CDR2 FYNNEI. The CDR3 has 14 residues. The CDR3 DNA is TGTGCCAGCAGTGAGGGCGCTGGGGGCTCACCCCTCCACTTT. Encoded protein: CASSEGAGGSPLHF. Full variable domain (remainder filled in from reference TRBV2 and TRBJ1-6): EPEVTQTPSHQVTQMGQEVILRCVPISNHLYFYWYRQILGQKVEFLVSFYNNEISEKSEIFDDQFSVERPDGSNFTLKIRSTKLEDSAMYFCASSEGAGGSPLHFGNGTRLTVT.

The CDR3 loop is CASSQEAGGNNYGYTF. The CDR3 nucleotides are TGTGCCAGCAGCCAAGAAGCAGGGGGAAATAACTATGGCTACACCTTC. The chain uses TRBV4-2 and TRBJ1-2; 7 bases agree with TRBD1. The CDR3 has 16 residues. CDR1 is LGHNA, CDR2 YNFKEQ, per germline. After removal of 0 bases from V and 1 base from J, the junction contained 5 bases not matched to a gene.